Below, 2 T cell receptor beta chains from the same sample are listed, as sequenced in a study of control samples from healthy donors and cancer patients. The method was immunoSEQ multiplex PCR; TCRdb's version includes in-frame clones alone and lacks a portion of them. This table holds 50,000 to 65,000 clones, 80% to 95% found once. Sequencing was performed on PBMCs. All receptors derive from a man aged 25 to 40 with colorectal cancer.

The chain recombines TRBV9 with TRBJ2-5; the D is unclear. Germline V lookup: CDR1 SGDLS, CDR2 YYNGEE. This CDR3 region has 14 residues. Trimming removed 4 bases at V and 2 bases at J, with 12 bases between. The DNA of the CDR3 is TGTGCCAGCAGCCTGGACGTGGGGCAAGAGACCCAGTACTTC. It is translated as CASSLDVGQETQYF.

The chain employs TRBV10-3 and TRBJ2-5; no definite D call. V lost 10 bases, J lost 5 bases, and 11 bases lay in between. This CDR3 spans 11 amino acids. The germline CDR1 and CDR2 sequences are ENHRY and SYGVKD. CDR3 loop: CATLNGETQYF. The DNA for the CDR3 is TGTGCCACCCTCAATGGGGAGACCCAGTACTTC.